This T cell receptor beta chain was recorded in a study of siplizumab effects on memory and regulatory T cells. Points on this clone: Its target is not known.

Study findings and constraints: The naive T cell population seemed more diverse than memory cells and seemed a major contributor to the alloresponse.

The method was immunoSEQ multiplex PCR; TCRdb's version includes in-frame clones alone and lacks a portion of them. The sample consists of over 70,000 clones, 95% of them appearing once. CDR3 length equals 13 residues. V gave up 3 bases and J gave up 0 bases, with 5 bases separating them. The germline V gene encodes CDR1 MNHEY and CDR2 SMNVEV (reference sequence). The rearrangement links TRBV27 to TRBJ1-1; D gene ambiguous. Specimen: CD8+ T cells sorted from blood. The source of this sequence is a human donor in good health. DNA of the CDR3: TGTGCCAGCAGTTTCAGCCTGAACACTGAAGCTTTCTTT. It specifies CASSFSLNTEAFF.